The 9 T cell receptor beta chains in this list originate from one sample, sequenced in a study of blood T cell repertoires in COVID-19. Method: immunoSEQ multiplex PCR; TCRdb's copy keeps in-frame clones and lacks some. The sample yields 200,000 to 250,000 clones, around 85% seen once. Sequencing used peripheral blood. These receptor sequences come from a woman aged 55-75 years with active or convalescent COVID-19.

The rearrangement uses TRBV11-2 and TRBJ1-1, with TRBD1 as a possible D gene (5 bases). This CDR3 has 16 residues. V lost 1 base, J lost 3 bases, and 15 bases lay in between. Germline V CDR1 and CDR2: SGHAT, FQNNGV. CDR3 bases: TGTGCCAGCAGCTTAGGGAGAATTTGGGGGGACACTGAAGCTTTCTTT. The encoded protein is CASSLGRIWGDTEAFF.

V gene TRBV19 combines with J gene TRBJ2-2, with D tentatively TRBD2 (7 bases). The CDR3 consists of 14 residues. From germline, CDR1 is LNHDA and CDR2 SQIVND (reference sequence). Between the trimmed V and J ends, which lost 5 bases and 7 bases, there was a span of 14 bases. CDR3 nucleotide sequence: TGTGCCAGTAGTCGGCGGGGGCAGGGCGGGGAGCTGTTTTTT. Residues: CASSRRGQGGELFF. Looking up the rest from reference TRBV19 and TRBJ2-2 gives the full variable domain: DGGITQSPKYLFRKEGQNVTLSCEQNLNHDAMYWYRQDPGQGLRLIYYSQIVNDFQKGDIAEGYSVSREKKESFPLTVTSAQKNPTAFYLCASSRRGQGGELFFGEGSRLTVL.

The chain recombines TRBV6-1 with TRBJ1-1, with 8 bases lining up with TRBD1. CDR1 and CDR2 (germline): MNHNS, SASEGT. With 2 bases clipped from V and 10 bases from J, the junction kept 9 bases outside the gene matches. CDR3 length: 14 residues. The CDR3 coding sequence is TGTGCCAGCAGTGAATCTCAGGGGGCGGCTGCAGCTTTCTTT. This sequence encodes CASSESQGAAAAFF.

The chain employs TRBV10-1 and TRBJ2-1, with 13 bases lining up with TRBD2. The CDR3 loop spans 13 amino acids. J was trimmed by 10 bases and V by 8 bases; bases with no gene match: 5. CDR1 WNHNN and CDR2 SYGVQD come from the germline V gene (reference sequence). The CDR3 is CASDGLAGDEQFF. DNA for the CDR3: TGCGCCAGCGACGGACTAGCGGGAGACGAGCAGTTCTTC.

This chain connects TRBV4-1 to TRBJ1-1, with D tentatively TRBD1 (6 bases). CDR3 size: 15 residues. Trimming pared 8 bases from V and 1 base from J, leaving 17 bases between. Germline assignment: CDR1 MGHRA and CDR2 YSYEKL. The CDR3 DNA is TGCGCCAGCCGATCCTCGGGGGGCGCGAACACTGAAGCTTTCTTT. This encodes CASRSSGGANTEAFF.

The chain carries TRBV7-9 and TRBJ2-3; 16 bases are shared with TRBD2. Germline V CDR1 and CDR2: SEHNR, FQNEAQ (reference sequence). The CDR3 loop spans 17 amino acids. Losses at the gene ends were 5 bases for V and 5 bases for J; bases not matched to a gene: 7. The CDR3 spells CASSPGTSGGAGDTQYF. In DNA form, the CDR3 reads TGTGCCAGCAGCCCGGGGACTAGCGGGGGGGCCGGAGATACGCAGTATTTT.

The chain links TRBV18 to TRBJ1-1; D unresolved. This CDR3 has 15 amino acids. V lost 1 base to trimming and J lost 0 bases, with 9 bases between them. Germline-derived CDR1 and CDR2 are KGHSH and LQKENI. The CDR3 is CASSPQTTMNTEAFF. CDR3 in DNA: TGTGCCAGCTCACCACAGACTACGATGAACACTGAAGCTTTCTTT.

The CDR3 DNA reads TGTGCCAGCAGCAAAGAGCCGGTTTTCTATAATTCACCCCTCCACTTT. Translating gives CASSKEPVFYNSPLHF. V and J are TRBV21-1 and TRBJ1-6. TRBV21-1 is marked as a pseudogene. The length of the CDR3 is 16 residues.

This chain joins TRBV28 and TRBJ2-7; tentatively, D is TRBD1 (6 bases). The CDR3 covers 14 residues. V gave up 6 bases and J gave up 2 bases, with 14 bases separating them. The germline CDR1 and CDR2 sequences are MDHEN and SYDVKM. The CDR3: CASRRMTGAYEQYF. CDR3 sequence (DNA): TGTGCCAGCAGACGGATGACAGGAGCCTACGAGCAGTACTTC.